These 19 T cell receptor beta chains share one sample of origin, sequenced in a study of radiotherapy plus CTLA-4 blockade in lung cancer. Data came from immunoSEQ multiplex PCR; TCRdb stores just in-frame clones and leaves some out. The sample lists some 15,000 clones, over 75% seen once, with around an eighth in the top ten. The specimen comprised peripheral blood, sampled from a patient treated with radiotherapy plus ipilimumab. These TCRs come from a human donor with non-small cell lung cancer that progressed on radiotherapy plus ipilimumab. Some clones in this sample may be carry-over from other donors' samples.

This clone was seen more than once but under ten times. The chain couples TRBV5-6 to TRBJ2-7; 9 bases map to TRBD1. CDR3 length: 14 amino acids. Germline CDR1 and CDR2: SGHDT and YYEEEE. V lost 4 bases and J lost 6; bases outside the gene matches: 8. The CDR3 DNA reads TGTGCCAGCAGCCCCGGGACAGGGCGGCGCGAGCAGTACTTC. Amino acid sequence: CASSPGTGRREQYF.

The chain couples TRBV10-3 to TRBJ2-3, with D perhaps TRBD1 (5 bases). Germline CDR1 is ENHRY and CDR2 is SYGVKD. V lost 11 bases to trimming and J lost 5 bases, with 14 bases between them. The CDR3 is 12 residues long. CDR3 sequence (DNA): TGTGCCTCCAAAGGGGCGGAAGATACGCAGTATTTT. Its protein product is CASKGAEDTQYF.

Here the CDR3 reads CASRQTGGDGYTF. Written as DNA, the CDR3 is TGTGCCAGTAGGCAGACAGGGGGCGATGGCTACACCTTC. The gene calls are TRBV9 and TRBJ1-2; the match to TRBD1 covers 10 bases. The trim removed 8 bases at V and 6 bases at J, leaving 7 bases unmatched. Per germline, CDR1 SGDLS and CDR2 YYNGEE. The CDR3 length is 13 residues. Based on the CDR3 plus reference TRBV9 and TRBJ1-2, the full variable domain is DSGVTQTPKHLITATGQRVTLRCSPRSGDLSVYWYQQSLDQGLQFLIQYYNGEERAKGNILERFSAQQFPDLHSELNLSSLELGDSALYFCASRQTGGDGYTFGSGTRLTVV.

To note about this clone: The same CDR3 also results from other DNA sequences found in this sample. V is TRBV11-2 and J is TRBJ2-7; 9 bases are a match to TRBD1. Trimming at V came to 5 bases and at J to 6 bases, leaving 8 bases not matched to a gene. Per germline, CDR1 SGHAT and CDR2 FQNNGV. The CDR3 spans 14 residues. The CDR3 region is CASSQTGGTREQYF. For the CDR3, the DNA is TGTGCCAGCAGCCAGACAGGGGGGACCCGCGAGCAGTACTTC.

The chain joins TRBV7-9 to TRBJ2-1; D is unclear. V lost 0 bases and J 6 bases, leaving 12 bases between the germline ends. The CDR3 has 15 residues. The germline V gene has CDR1 SEHNR and CDR2 FQNEAQ (reference sequence). The CDR3: CASSLATSRSNEQFF. The DNA of the CDR3 is TGTGCCAGCAGCTTAGCCACGTCTAGGTCCAATGAGCAGTTCTTC.

This sequence joins TRBV19 and TRBJ1-1; 12 bases line up with TRBD1. The CDR3 covers 16 residues. With 4 bases clipped from V and 7 bases from J, the junction kept 10 bases outside the gene matches. The germline gives CDR1 LNHDA, CDR2 SQIVND (reference sequence). The CDR3 region has the DNA TGTGCCAGTAGTAGCCGGGACAGGGGGCTTCTCGGTGAAGCTTTCTTT. Amino acids: CASSSRDRGLLGEAFF.

The CDR3, as DNA: TGTGCCAGCAGCTTACTAGCGGGGGCCTACAATGAGCAGTTCTTC. This gives the protein CASSLLAGAYNEQFF. This rearrangement joins TRBV7-3 to TRBJ2-1; 10 bases are shared with TRBD2. V lost 2 bases to trimming and J lost 2 bases; unmatched junction nucleotides: 0. The CDR3 is 15 residues long. Per germline, CDR1 SGHTA and CDR2 FQGTGA.

This chain joins TRBV29-1 and TRBJ2-7; 7 bases line up with TRBD1. Germline V lookup: CDR1 SQVTM, CDR2 ANQGSEA. The CDR3 loop spans 13 amino acids. The trim removed 3 bases at V and 2 bases at J, leaving 4 bases unmatched. The CDR3 loop reads CSVETGIPYEQYF. CDR3 DNA sequence: TGCAGCGTTGAGACAGGGATTCCCTACGAGCAGTACTTC.

This clone was detected only a few times. This CDR3 is also generated by other DNA sequences in the sample. V gene TRBV6-1 combines with J gene TRBJ1-1, with 7 bases identical to TRBD1. Germline V gene data show CDR1 as MNHNS and CDR2 as SASEGT. CDR3 length equals 14 residues. With 2 bases clipped from V and 4 bases from J, the junction kept 4 bases outside the gene matches. This chain's CDR3 is CASSENRGGTEAFF. DNA of the CDR3: TGTGCCAGCAGTGAAAACAGGGGCGGCACTGAAGCTTTCTTT.

The chain carries TRBV5-1 and TRBJ1-1; maybe TRBD1 (5 bases). With 3 bases removed from V and 11 bases from J, the gap between germline ends came to 14 bases. Germline CDR1 and CDR2: SGHRS and YFSETQ. The CDR3 runs 12 residues. The CDR3 sequence is CASSSVWGEAFF. The CDR3 coding sequence is TGCGCCAGCAGCTCGGTTTGGGGCGAGGCTTTCTTT.

This chain links TRBV5-8 with TRBJ2-4, with TRBD1 matching 9 bases. Germline trimming cut 4 bases from V and 4 bases from J; bases unmatched to any gene: 6. Germline CDR1 and CDR2: SGHTS and YDEGEE. This CDR3 contains 15 residues. CDR3 protein: CASSPGQGLKNIQYF. In nucleotides, the CDR3 is TGTGCCAGCAGCCCCGGACAGGGGCTTAAAAACATTCAGTACTTC.

DNA for the CDR3: TGTGCCTGGAGCCCCGGGGGAGATACGCAGTATTTT. Protein product: CAWSPGGDTQYF. This rearrangement joins TRBV30 to TRBJ2-3; D perhaps matches TRBD2 (6 bases). This CDR3 spans 12 amino acids. In germline, CDR1 is GTSNPN, CDR2 SVGIG (reference sequence). The V gene lost 3 bases and the J gene lost 5 bases, with 9 bases spanning the gap.

This clone came up once. V is TRBV4-2 and J is TRBJ2-1; TRBD2 is a possible D gene (7 bases). CDR3 length: 16 residues. V gave up 1 base and J gave up 4 bases, with 14 bases separating them. The V gene's germline CDR1 is LGHNA and CDR2 YNFKEQ. CDR3 region: CASSQVPGGPYNEQFF. The CDR3 DNA follows: TGTGCCAGCAGCCAAGTGCCCGGGGGGCCATACAATGAGCAGTTCTTC.

The gene calls are TRBV5-4 and TRBJ2-6; maybe TRBD1 (6 bases). Germline assignment: CDR1 SGHNT and CDR2 YYREEE (reference sequence). V lost 6 bases to trimming and J lost 1 base, with 23 bases between them. CDR3 length equals 19 residues. The CDR3 DNA reads TGTGCCAGCAACGGGCGGGCGAACAGGGATAGTTCTGGGGCCAACGTCCTGACTTTC. Amino acid sequence: CASNGRANRDSSGANVLTF.

This clone occurred once. The chain joins TRBV29-1 to TRBJ1-2; no clear D gene. The germline gives CDR1 SQVTM, CDR2 ANQGSEA. The CDR3 is 13 residues long. Between the trimmed V and J ends, which lost 0 bases and 2 bases, there was a span of 7 bases. The CDR3 loop is CSVEENRNYGYTF. The CDR3 DNA is TGCAGCGTTGAAGAAAACAGAAACTATGGCTACACCTTC.

The V call is TRBV7-2, the J call TRBJ2-3; TRBD2 agrees at 9 bases. Per germline, CDR1 SGHTA and CDR2 FQGNSA. J gave up 3 bases and V 2 bases, and 6 bases lay outside the gene matches. The CDR3 length is 16 residues. CDR3 sequence reads: CASSLWRLAGTDTQYF. As DNA, the CDR3 is TGTGCCAGCAGCTTATGGCGGCTAGCGGGGACAGATACGCAGTATTTT.

This chain's CDR3 is CASPPRRGWAEAFF. Written as DNA, the CDR3 is TGTGCCAGCCCCCCGCGGAGAGGTTGGGCTGAAGCTTTCTTT. The chain links TRBV6-4 to TRBJ1-1; D ambiguous. CDR3 length: 14 amino acids. CDR1 and CDR2 (germline): MRHNA, SNTAGT. Trimming took 8 bases from V and 6 from J, leaving 19 bases between them.

The chain uses TRBV7-2 and TRBJ1-2; no clear D gene. The germline gives CDR1 SGHTA, CDR2 FQGNSA. V lost 3 bases and J lost 2, with 10 bases in between. The CDR3 length is 14 residues. CDR3 sequence: CASSFDNPNYGYTF. CDR3 sequence (DNA): TGTGCCAGCAGCTTTGACAACCCAAACTATGGCTACACCTTC.

This clone was observed once. The rearrangement uses TRBV19 and TRBJ1-6; D uncertain. The CDR3 loop spans 15 amino acids. Per the germline V gene, CDR1 is LNHDA and CDR2 is SQIVND (reference sequence). Trimming pared 0 bases from V and 7 bases from J, leaving 10 bases between. The CDR3 DNA reads as TGTGCCAGTAGTATAGAGACACGTAGGAATTCACCCCTCCACTTT. Protein sequence: CASSIETRRNSPLHF.